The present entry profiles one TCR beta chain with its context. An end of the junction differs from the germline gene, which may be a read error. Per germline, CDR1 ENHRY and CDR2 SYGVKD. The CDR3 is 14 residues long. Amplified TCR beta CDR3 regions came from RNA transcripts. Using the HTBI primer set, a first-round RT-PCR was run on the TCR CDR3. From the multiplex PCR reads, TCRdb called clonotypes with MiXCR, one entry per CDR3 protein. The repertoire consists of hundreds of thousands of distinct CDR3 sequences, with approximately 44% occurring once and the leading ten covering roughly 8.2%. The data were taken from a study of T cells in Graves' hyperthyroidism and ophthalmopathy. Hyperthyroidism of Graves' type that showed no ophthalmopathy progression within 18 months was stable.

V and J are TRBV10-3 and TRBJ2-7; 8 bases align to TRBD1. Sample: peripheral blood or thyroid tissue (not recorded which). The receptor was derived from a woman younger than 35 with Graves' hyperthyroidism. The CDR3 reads CASSSTGGMRGQYF. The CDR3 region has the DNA TGTGCCAGCAGTAGCACAGGGGGTATGCGCGGGCAGTACTTC.